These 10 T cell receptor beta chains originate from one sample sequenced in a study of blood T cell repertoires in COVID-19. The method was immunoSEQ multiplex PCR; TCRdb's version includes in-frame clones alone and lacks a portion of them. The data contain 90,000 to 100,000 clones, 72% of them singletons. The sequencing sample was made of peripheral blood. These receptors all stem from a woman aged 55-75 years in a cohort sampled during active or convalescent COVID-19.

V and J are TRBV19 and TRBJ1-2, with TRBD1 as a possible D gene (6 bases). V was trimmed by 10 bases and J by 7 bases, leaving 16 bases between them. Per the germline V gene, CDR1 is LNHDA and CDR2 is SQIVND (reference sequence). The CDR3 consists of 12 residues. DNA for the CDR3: TGTGCCACGAGACAGGAGCTCTTTGGCTACACCTTC. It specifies CATRQELFGYTF. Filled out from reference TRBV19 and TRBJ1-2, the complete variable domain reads DGGITQSPKYLFRKEGQNVTLSCEQNLNHDAMYWYRQDPGQGLRLIYYSQIVNDFQKGDIAEGYSVSREKKESFPLTVTSAQKNPTAFYLCATRQELFGYTFGSGTRLTVV.

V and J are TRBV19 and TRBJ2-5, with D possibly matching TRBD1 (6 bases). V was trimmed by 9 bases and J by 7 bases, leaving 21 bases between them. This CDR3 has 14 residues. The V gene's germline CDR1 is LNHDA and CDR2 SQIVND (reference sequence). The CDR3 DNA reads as TGTGCCAGCAGGGACACATTAGGGCCATGGACCCAGTACTTC. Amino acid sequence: CASRDTLGPWTQYF.

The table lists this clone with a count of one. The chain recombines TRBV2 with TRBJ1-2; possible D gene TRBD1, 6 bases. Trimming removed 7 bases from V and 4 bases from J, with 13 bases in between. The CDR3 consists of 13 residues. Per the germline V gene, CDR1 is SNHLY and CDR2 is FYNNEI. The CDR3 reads CASKIQGVYGYTF. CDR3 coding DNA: TGTGCCAGCAAGATACAGGGTGTCTATGGCTACACCTTC.

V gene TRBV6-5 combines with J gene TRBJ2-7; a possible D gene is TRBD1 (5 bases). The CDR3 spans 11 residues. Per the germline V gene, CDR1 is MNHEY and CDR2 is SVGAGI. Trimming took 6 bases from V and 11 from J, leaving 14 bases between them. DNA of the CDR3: TGTGCCAGCAGGCAGGGCCTCATTGAGTACTTC. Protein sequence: CASRQGLIEYF.

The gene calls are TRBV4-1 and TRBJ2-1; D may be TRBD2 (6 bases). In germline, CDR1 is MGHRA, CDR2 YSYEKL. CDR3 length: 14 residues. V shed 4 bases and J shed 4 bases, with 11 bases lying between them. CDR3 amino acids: CASSPARGYNEQFF. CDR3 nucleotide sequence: TGCGCCAGCAGCCCAGCGCGGGGATACAATGAGCAGTTCTTC.

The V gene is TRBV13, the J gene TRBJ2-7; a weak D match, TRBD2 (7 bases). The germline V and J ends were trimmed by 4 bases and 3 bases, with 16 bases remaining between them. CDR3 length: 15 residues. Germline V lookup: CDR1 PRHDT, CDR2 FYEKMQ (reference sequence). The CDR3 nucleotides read TGTGCCAGCAGCTCCAGCGGGACAATACTCTACGAGCAGTACTTC. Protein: CASSSSGTILYEQYF.

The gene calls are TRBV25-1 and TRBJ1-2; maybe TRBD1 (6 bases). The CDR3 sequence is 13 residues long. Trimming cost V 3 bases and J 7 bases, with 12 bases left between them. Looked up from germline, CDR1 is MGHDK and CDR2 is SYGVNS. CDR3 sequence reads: CASSEGAPGGYTF. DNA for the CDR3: TGTGCCAGCAGTGAGGGGGCTCCGGGTGGCTACACCTTC.

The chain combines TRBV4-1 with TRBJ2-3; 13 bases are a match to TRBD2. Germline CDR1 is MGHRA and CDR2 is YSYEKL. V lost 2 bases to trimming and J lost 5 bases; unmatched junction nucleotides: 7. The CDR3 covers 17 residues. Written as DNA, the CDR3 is TGCGCCAGCAGCCAATACGGAACTAGCGGGGGGGGAGATACGCAGTATTTT. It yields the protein CASSQYGTSGGGDTQYF.

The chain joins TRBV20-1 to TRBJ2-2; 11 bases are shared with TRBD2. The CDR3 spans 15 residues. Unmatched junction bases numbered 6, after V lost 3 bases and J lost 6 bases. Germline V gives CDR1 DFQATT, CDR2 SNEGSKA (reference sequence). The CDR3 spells CSASVSGGAAGELFF. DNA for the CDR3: TGCAGTGCTAGTGTTAGCGGGGGGGCGGCCGGGGAGCTGTTTTTT.

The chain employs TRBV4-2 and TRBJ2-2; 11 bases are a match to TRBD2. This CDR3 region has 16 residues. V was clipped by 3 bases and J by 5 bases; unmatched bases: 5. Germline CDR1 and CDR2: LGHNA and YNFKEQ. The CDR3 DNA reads TGTGCCAGCAGCCATGTAGCGGGGGGGCTTACCGGGGAGCTGTTTTTT. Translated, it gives CASSHVAGGLTGELFF.